The subject of this entry is one T cell receptor beta chain. This CDR3 is built from 14 residues. The germline V gene encodes CDR1 MNHEY and CDR2 SMNVEV (reference sequence). V shed 5 bases and J 2 bases; nucleotides not matched to a gene: 4. Using immunoSEQ multiplex PCR, the repertoire was profiled, and TCRdb retains in-frame clones only, with some absent. The sample shows about 97,000 clones, nearly 90% of them seen only once. The data stem from a study of blood T cell repertoires in COVID-19. V usage is TRBV27 and J usage is TRBJ2-5; TRBD1 matches at 8 bases. The clonotype comes from a man in his fifties or sixties with active COVID-19. Sequencing was performed on peripheral blood. The CDR3 protein is CASSDRTGQETQYF. The CDR3 DNA sequence: TGTGCCAGCAGTGACCGGACAGGGCAAGAGACCCAGTACTTC.